This is a list of T cell receptor beta chains from one sample in a study of regulatory T cells in long-lasting Graves disease. TCRdb reanalysed the multiplex PCR reads using MiXCR and keeps one entry per CDR3 protein. Of about 310,000 distinct CDR3 sequences detected, over 15% appear once; the ten largest clones hold about 36%. The sequences come from peripheral blood mononuclear cells (PBMCs), collected at new diagnosis, from a patient treated with antithyroid drugs. The receptors here all came from a female donor with Graves disease. Both conserved end residues are part of each CDR3. Each record gives: CDR3 protein, CDR3 DNA, CDR3 length, V gene, clone size, D gene, J gene. A D gene is named only where the DNA matches it firmly. Clone size, where shown, is once, few, many, or a class for clones that have expanded.

CDR3 protein: CASSLLEVHVGELFF
CDR3 DNA: TGTGCCAGTAGTCTCCTGGAGGTGCACGTCGGGGAGCTGTTTTTT
CDR3 length: 15
V gene: TRBV19
clone size: NA
D gene: NA
J gene: TRBJ2-2

CDR3 protein: CASSYLTATLSYEQYF
CDR3 DNA: TGTGCCAGCAGTTACCTGACAGCGACCCTCTCCTACGAGCAGTACTTC
CDR3 length: 16
V gene: TRBV6-5
clone size: many
D gene: NA
J gene: TRBJ2-7

CDR3 protein: CASSPPRGLNSPLHF
CDR3 DNA: TGTGCCAGCAGCCCACCAAGGGGTCTTAATTCACCCCTCCACTTT
CDR3 length: 15
V gene: TRBV7-2
clone size: many
D gene: NA
J gene: TRBJ1-6

CDR3 protein: CSARVGGRSIATNEKLFF
CDR3 DNA: TGCAGTGCTAGAGTAGGGGGCAGGTCCATTGCAACTAATGAAAAACTGTTTTTT
CDR3 length: 18
V gene: TRBV20-1
clone size: many
D gene: TRBD1
J gene: TRBJ1-4

CDR3 protein: CASAITRSSEQYF
CDR3 DNA: TGTGCCAGCGCAATAACTCGAAGCTCCGAGCAGTACTTC
CDR3 length: 13
V gene: TRBV28
clone size: few
D gene: NA
J gene: TRBJ2-7

CDR3 protein: CASSANRGRTEAFF
CDR3 DNA: TGTGCCAGCAGTGCCAACAGGGGGAGGACTGAAGCTTTCTTT
CDR3 length: 14
V gene: TRBV12-3/TRBV12-4
clone size: many
D gene: TRBD1
J gene: TRBJ1-1

CDR3 protein: CASSLRQGGNTEAFF
CDR3 DNA: TGCGCCAGCAGCCTCCGACAGGGGGGGAACACTGAAGCTTTCTTT
CDR3 length: 15
V gene: TRBV5-1
clone size: many
D gene: TRBD1
J gene: TRBJ1-1

CDR3 protein: CASSESLELGGEQFF
CDR3 DNA: TGCGCCAGCAGTGAGTCCCTCGAGCTGGGGGGGGAGCAGTTCTTC
CDR3 length: 15
V gene: TRBV10-2
clone size: many
D gene: TRBD2
J gene: TRBJ2-1

CDR3 protein: CASNGGRDTQYF
CDR3 DNA: TGTGCCAGCAACGGGGGTCGAGATACGCAGTATTTT
CDR3 length: 12
V gene: TRBV12-3/TRBV12-4
clone size: NA
D gene: NA
J gene: TRBJ2-3

CDR3 protein: CSAPGIDRIGYTF
CDR3 DNA: TGCAGTGCGCCGGGGATCGACCGTATAGGCTACACCTTC
CDR3 length: 13
V gene: TRBV20-1
clone size: many
D gene: NA
J gene: TRBJ1-2

CDR3 protein: CASSVGLDINSPLHF
CDR3 DNA: TGCGCCAGCAGCGTGGGACTAGATATTAATTCACCCCTCCACTTT
CDR3 length: 15
V gene: TRBV5-1
clone size: many
D gene: NA
J gene: TRBJ1-6

CDR3 protein: CASSFTGAEQETQYF
CDR3 DNA: TGCGCCAGCAGCTTCACCGGAGCCGAACAAGAGACCCAGTACTTC
CDR3 length: 15
V gene: TRBV5-1
clone size: many
D gene: NA
J gene: TRBJ2-5

CDR3 protein: CASSKEETEAFF
CDR3 DNA: TGTGCCAGTAGTAAAGAGGAGACTGAAGCTTTCTTT
CDR3 length: 12
V gene: TRBV19
clone size: many
D gene: NA
J gene: TRBJ1-1

CDR3 protein: CASSPTGTGLHEQYF
CDR3 DNA: TGTGCCAGCTCACCCACCGGGACAGGGCTACACGAGCAGTACTTC
CDR3 length: 15
V gene: TRBV18
clone size: many
D gene: TRBD1
J gene: TRBJ2-7

CDR3 protein: CASSLRRYTEAFF
CDR3 DNA: TGTGCCAGCAGCTTGAGACGGTACACTGAAGCTTTCTTT
CDR3 length: 13
V gene: TRBV11-2
clone size: few
D gene: NA
J gene: TRBJ1-1

CDR3 protein: CSARERRDRISGIHQETQYF
CDR3 DNA: TGCAGTGCTAGAGAAAGGAGGGACAGGATAAGCGGGATTCACCAAGAGACCCAGTACTTC
CDR3 length: 20
V gene: TRBV20-1
clone size: many
D gene: NA
J gene: TRBJ2-5

CDR3 protein: CASRVGPYGYTF
CDR3 DNA: TGTGCCTCCAGGGTCGGACCCTATGGCTACACCTTC
CDR3 length: 12
V gene: TRBV19
clone size: NA
D gene: NA
J gene: TRBJ1-2

CDR3 protein: CASSQDSLNTEAFF
CDR3 DNA: TGTGCCAGCAGCCAAGACAGCCTGAACACTGAAGCTTTCTTT
CDR3 length: 14
V gene: TRBV4-2
clone size: NA
D gene: NA
J gene: TRBJ1-1

CDR3 protein: CATSDSHRGQPQHF
CDR3 DNA: TGTGCCACCAGTGATTCCCACAGGGGACAGCCCCAGCATTTT
CDR3 length: 14
V gene: TRBV24-1
clone size: NA
D gene: TRBD1
J gene: TRBJ1-5

CDR3 protein: CASNLVPGTREQYF
CDR3 DNA: TGTGCCAGCAATTTAGTTCCGGGAACTCGGGAGCAGTACTTC
CDR3 length: 14
V gene: TRBV27
clone size: many
D gene: NA
J gene: TRBJ2-7

CDR3 protein: CATHRSGSAHEQYF
CDR3 DNA: TGTGCCACCCACCGGAGCGGGAGCGCCCACGAGCAGTACTTC
CDR3 length: 14
V gene: TRBV14
clone size: many
D gene: TRBD2
J gene: TRBJ2-7

CDR3 protein: CASSQSTGEAFF
CDR3 DNA: TGCGCCAGCAGCCAATCTACAGGGGAGGCTTTCTTT
CDR3 length: 12
V gene: TRBV5-1
clone size: many
D gene: TRBD1
J gene: TRBJ1-1

CDR3 protein: CSVERLLDNEQFF
CDR3 DNA: TGCAGCGTTGAACGCCTTTTGGACAATGAGCAGTTCTTC
CDR3 length: 13
V gene: TRBV29-1
clone size: many
D gene: NA
J gene: TRBJ2-1

CDR3 protein: CASSFRGQGNQPQHF
CDR3 DNA: TGTGCCAGCAGTTTTAGGGGGCAGGGCAATCAGCCCCAGCATTTT
CDR3 length: 15
V gene: TRBV28
clone size: many
D gene: TRBD1
J gene: TRBJ1-5

CDR3 protein: CASSPVRASGFHEQFF
CDR3 DNA: TGCGCCAGCAGCCCGGTGAGGGCTAGCGGCTTTCATGAGCAGTTCTTC
CDR3 length: 16
V gene: TRBV5-1
clone size: many
D gene: TRBD2
J gene: TRBJ2-1

CDR3 protein: CASSARLAGRRGASYNEQFF
CDR3 DNA: TGTGCCAGCAGCGCCCGACTAGCGGGAAGGAGGGGAGCCTCCTACAATGAGCAGTTCTTC
CDR3 length: 20
V gene: TRBV9
clone size: many
D gene: TRBD2
J gene: TRBJ2-1

CDR3 protein: CASRYRDSALDGYTF
CDR3 DNA: TGCGCCAGCAGGTACCGGGACAGCGCACTGGATGGCTACACCTTC
CDR3 length: 15
V gene: TRBV5-1
clone size: few
D gene: TRBD1
J gene: TRBJ1-2

CDR3 protein: CASSLAGLSSYNEQFF
CDR3 DNA: TGCGCCAGCAGCTTGGCGGGGCTGAGCTCCTACAATGAGCAGTTCTTC
CDR3 length: 16
V gene: TRBV5-1
clone size: NA
D gene: NA
J gene: TRBJ2-1

CDR3 protein: CASSKGLAGVQETQYF
CDR3 DNA: TGTGCCAGCAGCAAGGGACTAGCGGGGGTACAAGAGACCCAGTACTTC
CDR3 length: 16
V gene: TRBV5-4
clone size: many
D gene: TRBD2
J gene: TRBJ2-5

CDR3 protein: CASSAHRDFGNTIYF
CDR3 DNA: TGTGCCAGCAGTGCCCACAGGGATTTTGGAAACACCATATATTTT
CDR3 length: 15
V gene: TRBV28
clone size: many
D gene: NA
J gene: TRBJ1-3

CDR3 protein: CASSYSSHTSSYEQYF
CDR3 DNA: TGTGCCAGCAGTTACTCCTCCCACACGAGCTCCTACGAGCAGTACTTC
CDR3 length: 16
V gene: TRBV6-5
clone size: NA
D gene: NA
J gene: TRBJ2-7

CDR3 protein: CVSSIRDRESGELFF
CDR3 DNA: TGTGTCAGTAGTATAAGGGACAGGGAATCCGGGGAGCTGTTTTTT
CDR3 length: 15
V gene: TRBV19
clone size: NA
D gene: TRBD1
J gene: TRBJ2-2

CDR3 protein: CASSAPGTSGSMRNEQFF
CDR3 DNA: TGTGCCAGCAGCGCACCCGGGACTAGCGGGAGCATGAGAAATGAGCAGTTCTTC
CDR3 length: 18
V gene: TRBV7-9
clone size: many
D gene: TRBD2
J gene: TRBJ2-1

CDR3 protein: CASSADRGGETQYF
CDR3 DNA: TGTGCCAGCAGTGCAGACAGGGGAGGAGAGACCCAGTACTTC
CDR3 length: 14
V gene: TRBV28
clone size: NA
D gene: TRBD1
J gene: TRBJ2-5

CDR3 protein: CASGQGYGYTF
CDR3 DNA: TGTGCCAGCGGACAGGGCTATGGCTACACCTTC
CDR3 length: 11
V gene: TRBV14
clone size: many
D gene: TRBD1
J gene: TRBJ1-2

CDR3 protein: CASNPPGQSSGETQYF
CDR3 DNA: TGTGCCAGCAATCCGCCGGGACAGTCATCCGGCGAGACCCAGTACTTC
CDR3 length: 16
V gene: TRBV28
clone size: NA
D gene: TRBD1
J gene: TRBJ2-5

CDR3 protein: CASSQPAGLAGAYEQYF
CDR3 DNA: TGTGCCAGCAGTCAACCCGCGGGACTAGCGGGAGCCTACGAGCAGTACTTC
CDR3 length: 17
V gene: TRBV12-3/TRBV12-4
clone size: NA
D gene: TRBD2
J gene: TRBJ2-7

CDR3 protein: CASSIAGNGQETQYF
CDR3 DNA: TGTGCCAGTAGTATAGCAGGGAATGGGCAAGAGACCCAGTACTTC
CDR3 length: 15
V gene: TRBV19
clone size: many
D gene: NA
J gene: TRBJ2-5

CDR3 protein: CASILNWETSRLEQFF
CDR3 DNA: TGTGCCAGCATCCTTAATTGGGAGACTAGTCGCCTTGAGCAGTTCTTC
CDR3 length: 16
V gene: TRBV7-2
clone size: NA
D gene: NA
J gene: TRBJ2-1

CDR3 protein: CASSPSWSSSYNEQFF
CDR3 DNA: TGTGCCAGCAGTCCCTCTTGGTCTAGCTCCTACAATGAGCAGTTCTTC
CDR3 length: 16
V gene: TRBV12-3/TRBV12-4
clone size: many
D gene: NA
J gene: TRBJ2-1

CDR3 protein: CATSDQGQLLSYNEQFF
CDR3 DNA: TGTGCCACCAGTGACCAGGGACAGCTCCTTTCCTACAATGAGCAGTTCTTC
CDR3 length: 17
V gene: TRBV24-1
clone size: NA
D gene: TRBD1
J gene: TRBJ2-1

CDR3 protein: CSARGGTSSFQETQYF
CDR3 DNA: TGCAGTGCTAGGGGGGGGACTAGCAGTTTCCAAGAGACCCAGTACTTC
CDR3 length: 16
V gene: TRBV20-1
clone size: NA
D gene: TRBD2
J gene: TRBJ2-5

CDR3 protein: CASGRQGVSSVANEKLFF
CDR3 DNA: TGTGCCAGTGGCAGACAGGGCGTCTCGTCCGTGGCTAATGAAAAACTGTTTTTT
CDR3 length: 18
V gene: TRBV19
clone size: many
D gene: TRBD1
J gene: TRBJ1-4

CDR3 protein: CASGTPLGTGTGEQYF
CDR3 DNA: TGTGCCAGCGGCACGCCCTTGGGGACAGGGACAGGGGAGCAGTACTTC
CDR3 length: 16
V gene: TRBV6-2/TRBV6-3
clone size: many
D gene: TRBD1
J gene: TRBJ2-7

CDR3 protein: CASSEGGTPYEQYF
CDR3 DNA: TGTGCCAGCAGTGAGGGGGGGACACCCTACGAGCAGTACTTC
CDR3 length: 14
V gene: TRBV2
clone size: many
D gene: NA
J gene: TRBJ2-7

CDR3 protein: CASSLGLAGGGEQYF
CDR3 DNA: TGCGCCAGCAGCTTGGGACTAGCGGGAGGTGGGGAGCAGTACTTC
CDR3 length: 15
V gene: TRBV5-1
clone size: NA
D gene: TRBD2
J gene: TRBJ2-7